The 8 T cell receptor beta chains presented below share a single source sample, sequenced in a study of blood T cell repertoires in COVID-19. Profiling relied on immunoSEQ multiplex PCR, and the TCRdb table lists in-frame clones only, not all of them. The table records over 350,000 clones, about 83% of them present only once. The sequenced sample consisted of PBMCs or T cells enriched from blood (not recorded which). The receptors here all came from a woman aged 45-65 years who had recovered from COVID-19.

This clone appeared a few times. The V and J genes are TRBV2 and TRBJ2-7; D possibly corresponds to TRBD2 (6 bases). Germline V gene data show CDR1 as SNHLY and CDR2 as FYNNEI. V gave up 8 bases and J gave up 0 bases, with 20 bases separating them. The CDR3 totals 16 residues. The CDR3 loop reads CASSAVAVNISYEQYF. As DNA, the CDR3 is TGTGCCAGCTCCGCGGTAGCGGTGAACATCTCCTACGAGCAGTACTTC.

This clone was detected a few times. The rearrangement uses TRBV24-1 and TRBJ2-3; D not resolved. The CDR3 spans 11 residues. The V gene lost 6 bases and the J gene lost 3 bases, with 3 bases spanning the gap. Germline assignment: CDR1 KGHDR and CDR2 SFDVKD. The CDR3 DNA reads as TGTGCCACCAGTCTTACAGATACGCAGTATTTT. Its protein product is CATSLTDTQYF.

The chain has TRBV5-1 and TRBJ1-4; TRBD1 might be the D (6 bases). Germline V lookup: CDR1 SGHRS, CDR2 YFSETQ. V was pared by 4 bases and J by 8 bases, with 15 bases between. The CDR3 totals 14 residues. CDR3 region: CASSPGGGTEKLFF. DNA for the CDR3: TGCGCCAGCAGCCCGGGAGGGGGGACGGAAAAACTGTTTTTT. The full variable domain, in which reference TRBV5-1 and TRBJ1-4 provide the parts outside the CDR3, is KAGVTQTPRYLIKTRGQQVTLSCSPISGHRSVSWYQQTPGQGLQFLFEYFSETQRNKGNFPGRFSGRQFSNSRSEMNVSTLELGDSALYLCASSPGGGTEKLFFGSGTQLSVL.

The chain employs TRBV20-1 and TRBJ2-7; TRBD1 matches at 11 bases. This CDR3 has 16 residues. From germline, CDR1 is DFQATT and CDR2 SNEGSKA (reference sequence). V shed 3 bases, J shed 8 bases, and the junction held 15 bases outside the gene matches. CDR3 amino acids: CSASAPGQGAYLQQYF. DNA of the CDR3: TGCAGTGCTAGTGCCCCAGGACAGGGGGCGTATCTACAGCAGTACTTC.

The V call is TRBV5-4, the J call TRBJ2-1; 9 bases map to TRBD2. V lost 2 bases, J lost 0 bases, and 3 bases stayed unmatched. Germline assignment: CDR1 SGHNT and CDR2 YYREEE (reference sequence). The CDR3 spans 16 residues. The CDR3 reads CASSLGAGGSYNEQFF. The CDR3 DNA sequence: TGTGCCAGCAGCTTAGGAGCGGGGGGCTCCTACAATGAGCAGTTCTTC.

The chain joins TRBV4-3 to TRBJ2-7; 7 bases are shared with TRBD2. The CDR3 has 14 amino acids. V lost 1 base to trimming and J lost 3 bases; unmatched junction nucleotides: 3. Looked up from germline, CDR1 is LGHNA and CDR2 is YSLEER. The chain's CDR3 is CASSQGPSGYEQYF. CDR3 coding DNA: TGCGCCAGCAGCCAAGGGCCTAGCGGCTACGAGCAGTACTTC.

The gene calls are TRBV21-1 and TRBJ1-5; TRBD1, the D gene given by the table, was not confirmed from the DNA. TRBV21-1 is a recognized pseudogene. The length of the CDR3 is 15 residues. The CDR3 coding sequence is TGTGCCAGCATCAGGACAGGGACACAGTTTGGGCCCCAGCATTTT. Protein product: CASIRTGTQFGPQHF.

The rearrangement joins TRBV7-2 to TRBJ2-2; D is unclear. V gave up 5 bases and J gave up 4 bases, with 8 bases separating them. The CDR3 totals 13 residues. The germline V gene has CDR1 SGHTA and CDR2 FQGNSA. The CDR3 spells CASSKQSTGELFF. The CDR3, as DNA: TGTGCCAGCAGCAAACAAAGCACCGGGGAGCTGTTTTTT.